These 30 T cell receptor beta chains were all obtained from the same sample, sequenced in a study of T cells in localized non-small cell lung cancer. This table comes from immunoSEQ multiplex PCR, and its TCRdb copy is limited to in-frame clones, with some not included. The repertoire holds some 30,000 clones, with about 90% as singletons. The starting material was PBMCs, obtained before any cancer treatment. All receptors derive from a man aged 40 to 70 with stage II lung adenocarcinoma.

V and J are TRBV23-1 and TRBJ1-1; D call uncertain. TRBV23-1 is sorted into the ORF group, with uncertain function. Trimming took 3 bases from V and 1 from J, leaving 12 bases between them. The CDR3 length is 15 residues. The CDR3, as DNA: TGCGCCAGCAGTCACCCGGAGACGCGGAACACTGAAGCTTTCTTT. Protein sequence: CASSHPETRNTEAFF.

This chain joins TRBV4-2 and TRBJ2-7; 8 bases are a match to TRBD1. Per germline, CDR1 LGHNA and CDR2 YNFKEQ. This CDR3 contains 14 residues. Trimming removed 5 bases from V and 3 bases from J; junction bases left unmatched: 6. As DNA, the CDR3 is TGTGCCAGCAGCACAGGGACAGGAGACTACGAGCAGTACTTC. Translation gives CASSTGTGDYEQYF.

This chain connects TRBV29-1 to TRBJ1-3; tentative D call: TRBD1 (6 bases). Looked up from germline, CDR1 is SQVTM and CDR2 is ANQGSEA. The CDR3 is 12 residues long. V lost 6 bases and J lost 1, with 7 bases in between. Here the CDR3 reads CSVGASGNTIYF. The DNA of the CDR3 is TGCAGCGTGGGGGCATCTGGAAACACCATATATTTT.

The chain employs TRBV5-4 and TRBJ2-5, with 11 bases that match TRBD1. The CDR3 sequence is 15 residues long. V lost 4 bases, J lost 7 bases, and 9 bases stayed unmatched. CDR1 is SGHNT, CDR2 YYREEE, per germline (reference sequence). The CDR3 is CASSRTGTGGGTQYF. For the CDR3, the DNA is TGTGCCAGCAGCAGGACCGGGACAGGGGGTGGGACCCAGTACTTC.

This clone was observed a few times. The CDR3 sequence: CASSRAHTGELFF. CDR3 nucleotides: TGCGCCAGCAGCAGGGCTCACACCGGGGAGCTGTTTTTT. This sequence joins TRBV10-1 and TRBJ2-2; D possibly corresponds to TRBD1 (5 bases). The CDR3 extends over 13 amino acids. Trimming took off 6 bases at V and 3 bases at J, with 8 bases between the two ends. The V gene's germline CDR1 is WNHNN and CDR2 SYGVQD (reference sequence).

This clone was counted only a few times. The gene calls are TRBV9 and TRBJ1-1, with D possibly TRBD1 on 5 matching bases. V lost 0 bases and J 6 bases, leaving 12 bases between the germline ends. This CDR3 has 14 amino acids. Germline V lookup: CDR1 SGDLS, CDR2 YYNGEE. CDR3 nucleotides: TGTGCCAGCAGCGTAGTGCGAGGGGTACCTGAAGCTTTCTTT. It translates to CASSVVRGVPEAFF. Complete variable domain (other parts from reference TRBV9 and TRBJ1-1): DSGVTQTPKHLITATGQRVTLRCSPRSGDLSVYWYQQSLDQGLQFLIQYYNGEERAKGNILERFSAQQFPDLHSELNLSSLELGDSALYFCASSVVRGVPEAFFGQGTRLTVV.

The chain combines TRBV4-3 with TRBJ2-2, with 7 bases lining up with TRBD2. The CDR3 extends over 15 amino acids. Germline lookup yields CDR1 LGHNA and CDR2 YSLEER. The V segment lost 0 bases and the J segment 6 bases; nucleotides outside the gene matches: 4. CDR3 in DNA: TGCGCCAGCAGCCAAGATGGGCGGGGGTCCGGGGAGCTGTTTTTT. Protein product: CASSQDGRGSGELFF.

This chain joins TRBV28 and TRBJ2-7; TRBD2 aligns across 14 bases. The CDR3 is made up of 20 amino acids. J gave up 0 bases and V 8 bases, and 18 bases lay outside the gene matches. Germline CDR1 and CDR2: MDHEN and SYDVKM. CDR3 region: CASPTRGGTSGSMGSYEQYF. Written as DNA, the CDR3 is TGTGCCAGCCCGACCAGGGGTGGGACTAGCGGGAGTATGGGCTCCTACGAGCAGTACTTC.

This clone turned up a few times. The V and J genes are TRBV9 and TRBJ1-1; D is possibly TRBD1 (5 bases). This CDR3 is built from 14 residues. CDR1 and CDR2 from the germline V gene are SGDLS and YYNGEE. Trimming left V 3 bases short and J 5 bases short, with 14 bases between. In DNA form, the CDR3 reads TGTGCCAGCAGCGCAGGGACGTACGGGACTGAAGCTTTCTTT. As protein: CASSAGTYGTEAFF. The full variable domain, its missing parts supplied by reference TRBV9 and TRBJ1-1, is DSGVTQTPKHLITATGQRVTLRCSPRSGDLSVYWYQQSLDQGLQFLIQYYNGEERAKGNILERFSAQQFPDLHSELNLSSLELGDSALYFCASSAGTYGTEAFFGQGTRLTVV.

V and J are TRBV6-1 and TRBJ1-1; D is uncertain. The CDR3 loop spans 18 amino acids. The ends were cut back, 3 bases at V and 1 base at J, with 21 bases in the middle. Germline values: CDR1 MNHNS, CDR2 SASEGT. DNA of the CDR3: TGTGCCAGCAGTGATTGGATTATCGGAGGCGGTGAGAACACTGAAGCTTTCTTT. Its translation: CASSDWIIGGGENTEAFF.

The chain links TRBV27 to TRBJ2-2; possible D gene TRBD1, 6 bases. CDR3 size: 13 residues. With 4 bases removed from V and 6 bases from J, the gap between germline ends came to 9 bases. CDR1 and CDR2 from the germline V gene are MNHEY and SMNVEV (reference sequence). The chain's CDR3 is CASSYEGAGELFF. CDR3 DNA: TGTGCCAGCAGTTACGAGGGGGCCGGGGAGCTGTTTTTT.

The CDR3 region is CAWSDSWTNYGYTF. In DNA form, the CDR3 reads TGTGCCTGGAGTGATTCGTGGACCAACTATGGCTACACCTTC. The J gene is TRBJ1-2, the V gene TRBV30; D not certain. This CDR3 has 14 residues. The V end was cut by 1 base, the J end by 2 bases, with 11 bases between. CDR1 and CDR2 from the germline V gene are GTSNPN and SVGIG (reference sequence). The complete variable domain, with remaining parts taken from reference TRBV30 and TRBJ1-2, reads SQTIHQWPATLVQPVGSPLSLECTVEGTSNPNLYWYRQAAGRGLQLLFYSVGIGQISSEVPQNLSASRPQDRQFILSSKKLLLSDSGFYLCAWSDSWTNYGYTFGSGTRLTVV.

With regard to this clone: Compared with germline, one end of the junction differs, possibly owing to a read error. The chain employs TRBV19 and TRBJ2-7; a possible D gene is TRBD2 (6 bases). Germline lookup yields CDR1 LNHDA and CDR2 SQIVND (reference sequence). CDR3 size: 13 residues. Here the CDR3 reads CAGSPGVGYEQYF. The CDR3 DNA reads TGTGCCGGTAGCCCGGGAGTAGGCTACGAGCAGTACTTC.

The rearrangement links TRBV7-2 to TRBJ2-7; TRBD2 matches at 11 bases. In germline, CDR1 is SGHTA, CDR2 FQGNSA. CDR3 length equals 14 residues. Trimming took 1 base from V and 12 from J; bases not matched to a gene: 8. This CDR3 is CASSLGLAGGPGYF. The CDR3 DNA sequence: TGTGCCAGCAGCTTAGGGCTAGCGGGAGGCCCGGGGTACTTC.

This chain uses TRBV19 with TRBJ2-1; 9 bases are shared with TRBD2. Germline CDR1 and CDR2: LNHDA and SQIVND (reference sequence). The CDR3 covers 15 residues. V lost 5 bases to trimming and J lost 0 bases; unmatched junction nucleotides: 2. The CDR3 loop is CASSRTSDSYNEQFF. CDR3 nucleotides: TGTGCCAGTAGTCGGACTAGCGACTCCTACAATGAGCAGTTCTTC. The full variable domain, completed using reference TRBV19 and TRBJ2-1, is DGGITQSPKYLFRKEGQNVTLSCEQNLNHDAMYWYRQDPGQGLRLIYYSQIVNDFQKGDIAEGYSVSREKKESFPLTVTSAQKNPTAFYLCASSRTSDSYNEQFFGPGTRLTVL.

This chain joins TRBV6-5 and TRBJ2-3; 7 nucleotides match TRBD1. The CDR3 loop spans 15 amino acids. Germline CDR1 reads MNHEY; CDR2 reads SVGAGI. Germline trimming cut 4 bases from V and 1 base from J; bases unmatched to any gene: 5. DNA for the CDR3: TGTGCCAGCAGTTCTGCCGGGACAGGCACAGATACGCAGTATTTT. Residues: CASSSAGTGTDTQYF.

V gene TRBV29-1 combines with J gene TRBJ2-5, with TRBD1 as a possible D gene (6 bases). The CDR3 has 14 residues. V was cut by 6 bases and J by 5 bases, with 19 bases left in between. Germline values: CDR1 SQVTM, CDR2 ANQGSEA. The DNA of the CDR3 is TGCAGCGTGGACGGACAGTGGGATTTCGAGACCCAGTACTTC. Protein sequence: CSVDGQWDFETQYF.

This chain uses TRBV29-1 with TRBJ1-1; D is uncertain. Trimming pared 7 bases from V and 1 base from J, leaving 7 bases between. This CDR3 is 11 amino acids long. Germline lookup yields CDR1 SQVTM and CDR2 ANQGSEA. The CDR3 spells CSGAWNTEAFF. In nucleotides, the CDR3 is TGCAGCGGCGCGTGGAACACTGAAGCTTTCTTT. The whole variable domain, remainder taken from reference TRBV29-1 and TRBJ1-1, is SAVISQKPSRDICQRGTSLTIQCQVDSQVTMMFWYRQQPGQSLTLIATANQGSEATYESGFVIDKFPISRPNLTFSTLTVSNMSPEDSSIYLCSGAWNTEAFFGQGTRLTVV.

This chain joins TRBV27 and TRBJ1-2; D is unclear. Trimming stripped 8 bases from V and 6 bases from J, with 10 bases between. In germline, CDR1 is MNHEY, CDR2 SMNVEV (reference sequence). CDR3 length equals 11 residues. The CDR3 spells CASGSWNGYTF. The CDR3 DNA is TGTGCCAGCGGCAGTTGGAATGGCTACACCTTC.

The J gene is TRBJ2-5, the V gene TRBV7-3; D perhaps matches TRBD2 (6 bases). Trimming took 5 bases from V and 7 from J, leaving 17 bases between them. The CDR3 length is 14 residues. From germline, CDR1 is SGHTA and CDR2 FQGTGA. The CDR3 region is CASSPVGGGGTQYF. CDR3 nucleotide sequence: TGTGCCAGCAGCCCCGTCGGGGGTGGTGGGACCCAGTACTTC.

V gene TRBV6-1 combines with J gene TRBJ1-1; the D is unclear. The ends were cut back, 1 base at V and 10 bases at J, with 10 bases in the middle. Germline V CDR1 and CDR2: MNHNS, SASEGT. The CDR3 runs to 12 residues. In nucleotides, the CDR3 is TGTGCCAGCAGTGAAGGGAGGAGGGCAGCTTTCTTT. Amino acid sequence: CASSEGRRAAFF.

The CDR3 DNA is TGTGCCAGCTCACCCGATATGAATTCCGGGGAGCTGTTTTTT. This sequence encodes CASSPDMNSGELFF. The rearrangement uses TRBV18 and TRBJ2-2; D is ambiguous. This CDR3 comprises 14 residues. CDR1 is KGHSH, CDR2 LQKENI, per germline. Trimming pared 3 bases from V and 6 bases from J, leaving 11 bases between. The whole variable domain, filled in from reference TRBV18 and TRBJ2-2, reads NAGVMQNPRHLVRRRGQEARLRCSPMKGHSHVYWYRQLPEEGLKFMVYLQKENIIDESGMPKERFSAEFPKEGPSILRIQQVVRGDSAAYFCASSPDMNSGELFFGEGSRLTVL.

There are a few counts of this clone. The chain recombines TRBV6-6 with TRBJ1-1; D gene uncertain. Germline V lookup: CDR1 MNHNY, CDR2 SVGAGI (reference sequence). The germline V and J ends were trimmed by 5 bases and 7 bases, with 8 bases remaining between them. The CDR3 has 11 amino acids. The CDR3 region has the DNA TGTGCCAGCAGTGATGGACTTGAAGCTTTCTTT. It codes for CASSDGLEAFF.

The rearrangement joins TRBV11-2 to TRBJ1-6, with TRBD1 matching 7 bases. Germline V gene sequence: CDR1 SGHAT, CDR2 FQNNGV. V shed 1 base and J 7 bases; nucleotides not matched to a gene: 16. This CDR3 comprises 19 residues. The CDR3 DNA follows: TGTGCCAGCAGCTTAGGAGGTTTCACTCAGGGGGAGAAGAATTCACCCCTCCACTTT. As protein: CASSLGGFTQGEKNSPLHF.

CDR3 bases: TGTGCCACCCGAACAGGGGGACAGCGATCGGGTCAGCCCCAGCATTTT. It is translated as CATRTGGQRSGQPQHF. The chain couples TRBV10-3 to TRBJ1-5; 8 positions match TRBD1. CDR1 is ENHRY and CDR2 is SYGVKD in the germline V gene. Germline trimming cut 10 bases from V and 6 bases from J; bases unmatched to any gene: 17. This CDR3 has 16 amino acids.

The chain couples TRBV14 to TRBJ2-1, with 7 bases matching TRBD1. Germline CDR1 and CDR2: SGHDN and FVKESK. The CDR3 is 13 residues long. J gave up 7 bases and V 0 bases, and 0 bases lay outside the gene matches. The CDR3 spells CASSQDRGNEQFF. In DNA, the CDR3 is TGTGCCAGCAGCCAAGACAGGGGGAATGAGCAGTTCTTC.

This CDR3 reads CASSLEPFSGNTIYF. DNA of the CDR3: TGTGCCAGCAGCTTAGAACCGTTCTCTGGAAACACCATATATTTT. The V call is TRBV7-2, the J call TRBJ1-3; D ambiguous. V dropped 1 base and J dropped 0 bases, with 7 bases sitting between them. This CDR3 contains 15 residues. Germline V gene data show CDR1 as SGHTA and CDR2 as FQGNSA.

The rearrangement uses TRBV19 and TRBJ2-1; D possibly corresponds to TRBD2 (6 bases). Deletions cut 6 bases from V and 7 bases from J, with 16 bases between. The CDR3 is 14 residues long. Germline lookup yields CDR1 LNHDA and CDR2 SQIVND (reference sequence). CDR3 in DNA: TGTGCCAGTAGGCCGGGCGGACTAAAGAATGAGCAGTTCTTC. Translated: CASRPGGLKNEQFF.

The chain carries TRBV7-2 and TRBJ1-2; D not certain. V was shortened by 2 bases and J by 1 base, with 5 bases between the two germline ends. The CDR3 is made up of 13 amino acids. CDR1 is SGHTA, CDR2 FQGNSA, per germline. This CDR3 is CASSLTVNYGYTF. CDR3 coding DNA: TGTGCCAGCAGCTTAACGGTTAACTATGGCTACACCTTC.

V and J are TRBV4-3 and TRBJ2-2; 14 positions match TRBD2. CDR3 length equals 16 residues. Germline trimming cut 4 bases from V and 5 bases from J; bases unmatched to any gene: 3. CDR1 and CDR2 (germline): LGHNA, YSLEER. The CDR3 DNA sequence: TGCGCCAGCAGCCTTGGACTAGCGGGAGGAACCGGGGAGCTGTTTTTT. Residues: CASSLGLAGGTGELFF.